This entry is about one T cell receptor (beta chain). Grouping used clinical history reported by participants in a survey and questionnaire. Original analysis: From reference gene primer amplification, estimates of nucleated cell counts were derived. Using immunoSEQ multiplex PCR, the repertoire was profiled, and TCRdb retains in-frame clones only, with some absent. The V and J calls and clone size are taken from that table; D and trimming were inferred from the DNA. The sample includes 250,000 to 400,000 clones, around 87% of them seen just once. The data were obtained in a study of blood T cell repertoires in COVID-19. Across the study: The study drew acute and convalescent COVID-19 samples from the United States, Italy and Spain.

The CDR3 contains 14 residues. The V gene end was trimmed by 1 base and the J gene end by 8 bases; junction bases not matched to a gene: 2. CDR1 is SNHLY, CDR2 FYNNEI, per germline. This receptor was obtained from a woman aged 25 to 39 who had recovered from COVID-19. V and J are TRBV2 and TRBJ1-6, with TRBD1 matching over 7 bases. The sample taken for sequencing was PBMCs or T cells enriched from blood (not recorded which). The CDR3 spells CASSEGQGDSPLHF. In nucleotides, the CDR3 is TGTGCCAGCAGTGAAGGCCAGGGGGATTCACCCCTCCACTTT.